This TCR beta chain was captured in a study of early T cells in non-severe SARS-CoV-2 infection. This CDR3 region has 16 residues. Germline loops: CDR1 SGHVS, CDR2 FQNEAQ. On this clonotype itself: A much larger clone differs by one base, so this may be a read error.

TCRdb redid the calling of the 5' RACE reads with MiXCR, one entry per CDR3 protein. The data hold around 67,000 distinct CDR3 sequences, with more than 9.5% observed a single time. The clonotype originates from an adult who was a healthcare worker with PCR-confirmed SARS-CoV-2 infection or an uninfected control (not recorded which). This chain joins TRBV7-8 and TRBJ1-6; D remains unclear. Source: whole blood, taken at baseline. This CDR3 reads CASSSGSRSWNSPLRF. Here the CDR3 DNA reads TGTGCCAGCAGCTCCGGGTCCCGCTCATGGAATTCACCCCTCCGCTTT.